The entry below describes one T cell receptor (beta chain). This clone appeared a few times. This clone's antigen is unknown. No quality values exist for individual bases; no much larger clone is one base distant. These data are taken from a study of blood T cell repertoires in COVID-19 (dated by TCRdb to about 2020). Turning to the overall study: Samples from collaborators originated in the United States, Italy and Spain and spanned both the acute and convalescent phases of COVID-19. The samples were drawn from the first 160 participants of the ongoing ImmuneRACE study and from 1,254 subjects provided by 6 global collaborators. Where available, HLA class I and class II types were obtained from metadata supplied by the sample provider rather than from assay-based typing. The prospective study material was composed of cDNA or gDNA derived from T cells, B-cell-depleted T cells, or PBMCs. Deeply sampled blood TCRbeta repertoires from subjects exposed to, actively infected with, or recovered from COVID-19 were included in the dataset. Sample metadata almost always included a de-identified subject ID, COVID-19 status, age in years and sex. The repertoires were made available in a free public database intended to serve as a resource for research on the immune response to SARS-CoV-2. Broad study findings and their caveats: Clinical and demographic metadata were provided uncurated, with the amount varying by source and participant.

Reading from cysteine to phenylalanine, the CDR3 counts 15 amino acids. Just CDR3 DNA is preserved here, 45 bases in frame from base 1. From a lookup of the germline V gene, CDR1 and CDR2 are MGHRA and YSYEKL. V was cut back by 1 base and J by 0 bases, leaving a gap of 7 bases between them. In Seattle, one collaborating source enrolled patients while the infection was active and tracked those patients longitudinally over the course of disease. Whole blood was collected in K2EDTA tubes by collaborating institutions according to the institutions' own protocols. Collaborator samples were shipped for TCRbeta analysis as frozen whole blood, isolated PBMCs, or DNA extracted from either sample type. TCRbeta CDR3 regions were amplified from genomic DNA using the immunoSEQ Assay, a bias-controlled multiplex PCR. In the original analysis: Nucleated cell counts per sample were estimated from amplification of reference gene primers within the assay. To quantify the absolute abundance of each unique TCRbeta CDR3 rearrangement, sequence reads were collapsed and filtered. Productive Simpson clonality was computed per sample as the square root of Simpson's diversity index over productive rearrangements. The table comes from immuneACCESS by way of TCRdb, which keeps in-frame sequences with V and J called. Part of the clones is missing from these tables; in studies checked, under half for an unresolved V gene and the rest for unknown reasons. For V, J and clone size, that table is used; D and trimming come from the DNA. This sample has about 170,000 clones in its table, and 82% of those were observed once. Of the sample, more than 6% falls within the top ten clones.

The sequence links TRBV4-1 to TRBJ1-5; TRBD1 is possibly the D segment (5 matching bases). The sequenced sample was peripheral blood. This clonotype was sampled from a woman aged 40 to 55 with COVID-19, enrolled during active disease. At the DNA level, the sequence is TGCGCCAGCAGCCAAGGACAGATTAGCAATCAGCCCCAGCATTTT. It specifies CASSQGQISNQPQHF.